This TCR beta chain was captured by sequencing in a study of T cells in Graves' hyperthyroidism and ophthalmopathy. Broader study findings: Ophthalmopathy was identified by the model a median approximately 6.9 months ahead of onset.

The CDR3 extends over 13 amino acids. From germline, CDR1 is MNHEY and CDR2 SVGAGI. V dropped 6 bases and J dropped 4 bases, with 12 bases sitting between them. A lack of ophthalmopathy progression within 18 months defined stable Graves' hyperthyroidism. Disease duration under 2 months; hyperthyroidism patients were aged 18 to 65. Template material for amplifying TCR beta CDR3 regions consisted of RNA transcripts. HTBI primers drove first-round RT-PCR of the TCR CDR3. TCRdb recomputed calls from the multiplex PCR reads with MiXCR, one row per CDR3 protein. The repertoire holds a few hundred thousand distinct CDR3 sequences, with around 20% as singletons. This clonotype showed up many times. The antigen is not known.

This TCR derives from a man younger than 35 with Graves' hyperthyroidism. The chain links TRBV6-5 to TRBJ1-1; maybe TRBD1 (6 bases). The sequenced sample consisted of blood. The CDR3 loop is CASRTRGPTEAFF. Written as DNA, the CDR3 is TGTGCCAGCAGAACCAGGGGCCCCACTGAAGCTTTCTTT.